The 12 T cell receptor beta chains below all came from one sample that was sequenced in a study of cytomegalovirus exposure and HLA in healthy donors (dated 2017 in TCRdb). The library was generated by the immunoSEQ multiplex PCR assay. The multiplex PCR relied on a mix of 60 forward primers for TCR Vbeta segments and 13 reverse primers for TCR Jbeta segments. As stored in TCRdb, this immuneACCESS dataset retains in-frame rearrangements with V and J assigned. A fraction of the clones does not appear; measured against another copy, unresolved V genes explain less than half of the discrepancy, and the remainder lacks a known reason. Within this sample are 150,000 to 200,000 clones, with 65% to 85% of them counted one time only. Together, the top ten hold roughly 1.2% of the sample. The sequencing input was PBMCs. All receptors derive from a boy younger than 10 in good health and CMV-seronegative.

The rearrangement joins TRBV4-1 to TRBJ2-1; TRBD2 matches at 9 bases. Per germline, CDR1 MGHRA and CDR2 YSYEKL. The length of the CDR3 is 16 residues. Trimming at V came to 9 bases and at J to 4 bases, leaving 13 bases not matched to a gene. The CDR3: CASLAGEISLYNEQFF. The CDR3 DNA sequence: TGCGCCAGTTTAGCGGGGGAGATCAGCCTTTACAATGAGCAGTTCTTC.

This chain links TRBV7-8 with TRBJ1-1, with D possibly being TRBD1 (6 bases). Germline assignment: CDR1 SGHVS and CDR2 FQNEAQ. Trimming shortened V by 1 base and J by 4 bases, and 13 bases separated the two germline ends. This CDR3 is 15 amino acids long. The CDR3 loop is CASSLGQVLGTEAFF. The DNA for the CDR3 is TGTGCCAGCAGCTTAGGACAGGTACTGGGCACTGAAGCTTTCTTT.

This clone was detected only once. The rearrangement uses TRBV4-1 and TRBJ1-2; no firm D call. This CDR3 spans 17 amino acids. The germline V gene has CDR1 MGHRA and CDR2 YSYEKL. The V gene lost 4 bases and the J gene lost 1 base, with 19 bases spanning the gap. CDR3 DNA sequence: TGCGCCAGCAGCCGACGACACACCACTTACTTTAACTATGGCTACACCTTC. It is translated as CASSRRHTTYFNYGYTF.

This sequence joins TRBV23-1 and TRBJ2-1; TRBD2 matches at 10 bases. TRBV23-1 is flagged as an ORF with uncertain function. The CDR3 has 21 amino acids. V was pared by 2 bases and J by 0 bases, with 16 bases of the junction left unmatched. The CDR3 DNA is TGCGCCAGCAGTCAAGAGTTGACGAGCGGGAGGGAAACATGCTCCTACAATGAGCAGTTCTTC. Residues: CASSQELTSGRETCSYNEQFF.

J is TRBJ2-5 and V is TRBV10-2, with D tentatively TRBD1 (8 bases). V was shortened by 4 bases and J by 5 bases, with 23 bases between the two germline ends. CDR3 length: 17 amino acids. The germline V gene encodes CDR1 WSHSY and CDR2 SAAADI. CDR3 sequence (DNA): TGCGCCAGCAGTGGAATACTAACAGGGGGGGGAGGGGAGACCCAGTACTTC. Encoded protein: CASSGILTGGGGETQYF.

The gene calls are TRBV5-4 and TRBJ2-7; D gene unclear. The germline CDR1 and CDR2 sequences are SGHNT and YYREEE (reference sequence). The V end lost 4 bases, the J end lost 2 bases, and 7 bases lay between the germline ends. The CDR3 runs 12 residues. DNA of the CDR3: TGTGCCAGCAGCCTGGTTACCTACGAGCAGTACTTC. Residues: CASSLVTYEQYF.

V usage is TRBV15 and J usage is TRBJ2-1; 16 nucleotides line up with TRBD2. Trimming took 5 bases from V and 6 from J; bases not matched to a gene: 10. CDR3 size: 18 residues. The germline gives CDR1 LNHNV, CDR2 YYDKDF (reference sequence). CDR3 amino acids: CATSPGTSGRGRFNEQFF. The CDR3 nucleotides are TGTGCCACCAGCCCTGGGACTAGCGGGAGGGGAAGGTTCAATGAGCAGTTCTTC.

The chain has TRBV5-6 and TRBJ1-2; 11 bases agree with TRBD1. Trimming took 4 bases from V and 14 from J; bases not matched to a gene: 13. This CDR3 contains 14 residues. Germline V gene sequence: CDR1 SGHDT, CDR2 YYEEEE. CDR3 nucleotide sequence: TGTGCCAGCAGCAGAGTGGACAGGGGGCAAGGAGGGACCTTC. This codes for CASSRVDRGQGGTF.

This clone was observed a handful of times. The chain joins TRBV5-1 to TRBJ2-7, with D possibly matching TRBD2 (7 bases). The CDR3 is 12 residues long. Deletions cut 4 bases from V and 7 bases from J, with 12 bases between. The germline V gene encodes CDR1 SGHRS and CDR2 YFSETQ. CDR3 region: CASSGGAGEQYF. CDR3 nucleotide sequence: TGCGCCAGCAGCGGGGGGGCCGGGGAGCAGTACTTC.

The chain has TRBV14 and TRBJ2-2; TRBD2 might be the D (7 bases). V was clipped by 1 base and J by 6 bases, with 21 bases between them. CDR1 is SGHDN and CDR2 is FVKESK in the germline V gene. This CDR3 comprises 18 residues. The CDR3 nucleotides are TGTGCCAGCAGCCAAGTGACAGGCCTTCGCGGGGGCCCCGGGGAGCTGTTTTTT. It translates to CASSQVTGLRGGPGELFF.

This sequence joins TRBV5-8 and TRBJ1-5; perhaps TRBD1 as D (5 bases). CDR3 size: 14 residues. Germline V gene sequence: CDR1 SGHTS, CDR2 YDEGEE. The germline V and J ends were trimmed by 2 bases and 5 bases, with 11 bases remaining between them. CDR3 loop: CASSFWGRDQPQHF. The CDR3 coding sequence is TGTGCCAGCAGCTTTTGGGGCAGGGATCAGCCCCAGCATTTT.

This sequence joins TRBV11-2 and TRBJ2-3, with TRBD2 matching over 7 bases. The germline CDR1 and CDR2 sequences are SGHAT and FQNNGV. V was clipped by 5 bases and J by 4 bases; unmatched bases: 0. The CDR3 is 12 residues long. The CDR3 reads CASSLAADTQYF. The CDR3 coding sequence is TGTGCCAGCAGCCTAGCGGCAGATACGCAGTATTTT.